Following are 28 T cell receptor beta chains from one sample sequenced in a study of blood T cell repertoires in COVID-19. Here immunoSEQ multiplex PCR was the method, and the copy in TCRdb shows in-frame clones only, minus some. Of about 250,000 clones in the sample, about 82% were seen once. Specimen: peripheral blood. All receptors come from a woman in her sixties with active or convalescent COVID-19.

The chain uses TRBV5-1 and TRBJ2-7, with TRBD1 as a possible D gene (6 bases). With 4 bases removed from V and 4 bases from J, the gap between germline ends came to 9 bases. The CDR3 is 12 residues long. The germline CDR1 and CDR2 sequences are SGHRS and YFSETQ. CDR3 nucleotide sequence: TGCGCCAGCAGCGCAACAGGGTACGAGCAGTACTTC. Translated: CASSATGYEQYF.

The V and J genes are TRBV4-2 and TRBJ2-3; 8 bases agree with TRBD2. The CDR3 runs to 18 residues. The J segment lost 3 bases and the V segment lost 3 bases, leaving 14 bases of the junction unmatched. Germline V gene data show CDR1 as LGHNA and CDR2 as YNFKEQ. The chain's CDR3 is CASSQGSGTREGTDTQYF. CDR3 bases: TGTGCCAGCAGCCAGGGATCCGGGACTAGGGAGGGTACAGATACGCAGTATTTT.

V and J are TRBV5-5 and TRBJ2-5; D is possibly TRBD1 (6 bases). Germline lookup yields CDR1 SGHKS and CDR2 YYEKEE (reference sequence). This CDR3 contains 15 residues. V dropped 3 bases and J dropped 4 bases, with 16 bases sitting between them. CDR3 in amino acids: CASSSGPGAGETQYF. The CDR3 coding sequence is TGTGCCAGCAGCTCAGGCCCAGGGGCGGGAGAGACCCAGTACTTC.

The chain employs TRBV29-1 and TRBJ2-1; D may be TRBD1 (5 bases). This CDR3 comprises 15 residues. Trimming stripped 1 base from V and 3 bases from J, with 13 bases between. In germline, CDR1 is SQVTM, CDR2 ANQGSEA. In DNA form, the CDR3 reads TGCAGCGTTGAAGGAAGCGAGGACAACTACAATGAGCAGTTCTTC. This sequence encodes CSVEGSEDNYNEQFF.

In its sample, this clone was seen once. The chain links TRBV12-5 to TRBJ2-7; D may be TRBD1 (6 bases). This CDR3 has 14 residues. Germline lookup yields CDR1 LGHNT and CDR2 FRNRAP. V was cut by 3 bases and J by 6 bases, with 15 bases left in between. The CDR3 coding sequence is TGTGCTAGTGGTTTCCAAGCAGGGGAGTTCGAGCAGTACTTC. It yields the protein CASGFQAGEFEQYF.

The V gene is TRBV18, the J gene TRBJ2-3; 14 nucleotides line up with TRBD2. The CDR3 extends over 16 amino acids. The V gene's germline CDR1 is KGHSH and CDR2 LQKENI. The ends lost 6 bases at V and 4 bases at J; junction bases unmatched: 6. The CDR3, as DNA: TGTGCCAGCTCTCGGGGGACTAGCGGGGGTCCAGATACGCAGTATTTT. Its protein product is CASSRGTSGGPDTQYF.

Remarks on this clone: This same CDR3 is encoded by further DNA sequences in the sample. The V call is TRBV15, the J call TRBJ1-2; the match to TRBD1 covers 9 bases. The CDR3 is 15 amino acids. The V segment lost 0 bases and the J segment 8 bases; nucleotides outside the gene matches: 7. CDR1 LNHNV and CDR2 YYDKDF come from the germline V gene (reference sequence). The chain's CDR3 is CATSRELGTGSGYTF. In nucleotides, the CDR3 is TGTGCCACCAGCAGAGAACTTGGGACAGGGAGCGGCTACACCTTC.

V usage is TRBV5-6 and J usage is TRBJ1-1; D remains ambiguous. CDR3 length equals 14 residues. V was trimmed by 2 bases and J by 1 base, leaving 9 bases between them. Per the germline V gene, CDR1 is SGHDT and CDR2 is YYEEEE. CDR3 nucleotide sequence: TGTGCCAGCAGCTTATTCTCAGGGAACACTGAAGCTTTCTTT. Amino acid sequence: CASSLFSGNTEAFF.

The chain has TRBV27 and TRBJ2-1; 13 bases are shared with TRBD2. The J segment lost 4 bases and the V segment lost 5 bases, leaving 8 bases of the junction unmatched. Germline V gives CDR1 MNHEY, CDR2 SMNVEV (reference sequence). The CDR3 consists of 17 residues. The CDR3 DNA sequence: TGTGCCAGCAGTCTAGGGACTAGCGGGATAAATTACAATGAGCAGTTCTTC. As protein: CASSLGTSGINYNEQFF.

The V call is TRBV2, the J call TRBJ1-5; 8 positions match TRBD1. Trimming at V came to 6 bases and at J to 5 bases, leaving 9 bases not matched to a gene. Germline V gene lookup returns CDR1 SNHLY and CDR2 FYNNEI. The CDR3 extends over 15 amino acids. In nucleotides, the CDR3 is TGTGCCAGCAGCGACTCAGGGGGCGTGGATCAGCCCCAGCATTTT. This codes for CASSDSGGVDQPQHF.

The chain carries TRBV6-5 and TRBJ1-1; D unclear. The germline V and J ends were trimmed by 10 bases and 1 base, with 10 bases remaining between them. CDR1 is MNHEY and CDR2 is SVGAGI in the germline V gene. The CDR3 covers 12 residues. The CDR3: CATGGWNTEAFF. The CDR3 DNA follows: TGTGCCACCGGAGGCTGGAACACTGAAGCTTTCTTT.

This sequence joins TRBV29-1 and TRBJ2-7, with 7 positions matching TRBD2. The CDR3 length is 14 residues. In germline, CDR1 is SQVTM, CDR2 ANQGSEA. V shed 3 bases, J shed 5 bases, and the junction held 10 bases outside the gene matches. The CDR3 nucleotides are TGCAGCGTTGAGCCCAGCGGGATTTACCACGAGCAGTACTTC. This codes for CSVEPSGIYHEQYF.

CDR3 DNA sequence: TGCGCCAGCAGCTTGGTGTCCCCTACGAGAGGAGATACGCAGTATTTT. Translating gives CASSLVSPTRGDTQYF. The chain links TRBV5-1 to TRBJ2-3; D uncertain. The CDR3 totals 16 residues. Germline V CDR1 and CDR2: SGHRS, YFSETQ. V gave up 0 bases and J gave up 5 bases, with 16 bases separating them.

The V gene is TRBV28, the J gene TRBJ2-7; the match to TRBD1 covers 10 bases. The CDR3 is 14 amino acids. V lost 5 bases and J lost 4; bases outside the gene matches: 5. Looked up from germline, CDR1 is MDHEN and CDR2 is SYDVKM. This chain's CDR3 is CASSATGGGYEQYV. Here the CDR3 DNA reads TGTGCCAGCAGTGCGACAGGGGGCGGTTACGAGCAGTACGTC.

The rearrangement links TRBV14 to TRBJ1-6; unclear D gene. Per germline, CDR1 SGHDN and CDR2 FVKESK. The CDR3 totals 15 residues. V was shortened by 4 bases and J by 7 bases, with 14 bases between the two germline ends. CDR3 DNA: TGTGCCAGCAGCCGGGTAGCGGGGTCCAATTCACCCCTCCACTTT. It codes for CASSRVAGSNSPLHF.

The chain has TRBV19 and TRBJ1-2; the D gene is possibly TRBD1 (5 bases). Germline V lookup: CDR1 LNHDA, CDR2 SQIVND (reference sequence). Trimming removed 4 bases from V and 6 bases from J, with 12 bases in between. This CDR3 region has 13 residues. As DNA, the CDR3 is TGTGCCAGTAGTACCCAGGGTTGGGATGGCTACACCTTC. Protein sequence: CASSTQGWDGYTF.

The V and J genes are TRBV10-1 and TRBJ2-1, with 7 bases lining up with TRBD1. The junction had 9 bases not matched to a gene; V was cut back by 3 bases and J by 4 bases. The CDR3 extends over 16 amino acids. The V gene's germline CDR1 is WNHNN and CDR2 SYGVQD (reference sequence). The CDR3 region has the DNA TGCGCCAGCAGTGATATACGACAGGGATCGTACAATGAGCAGTTCTTC. Protein product: CASSDIRQGSYNEQFF.

This clone was seen once. V usage is TRBV11-3 and J usage is TRBJ2-1, with D maybe TRBD2 (6 bases). V shed 5 bases and J shed 9 bases, with 23 bases lying between them. Germline-derived CDR1 and CDR2 are SGHNT and YENEEA. This CDR3 region has 16 residues. CDR3 region: CASSKGPMTRLSEQFF. In DNA, the CDR3 is TGTGCCAGCAGCAAGGGGCCCATGACTAGATTGAGTGAGCAGTTCTTC.

The chain links TRBV30 to TRBJ2-5; 7 bases line up with TRBD2. Per the germline V gene, CDR1 is GTSNPN and CDR2 is SVGIG (reference sequence). V gave up 2 bases and J gave up 4 bases; unmatched junction bases: 37. The CDR3 length is 24 residues. The CDR3 region has the DNA TGTGCCTGGAGTTCCTGGGGGGGGTCGCGGCCCGTCACCTTACCGCGGGAGTATGGAGAGACCCAGTACTTC. This encodes CAWSSWGGSRPVTLPREYGETQYF. The variable domain in full, with the rest retrieved from reference TRBV30 and TRBJ2-5, is SQTIHQWPATLVQPVGSPLSLECTVEGTSNPNLYWYRQAAGRGLQLLFYSVGIGQISSEVPQNLSASRPQDRQFILSSKKLLLSDSGFYLCAWSSWGGSRPVTLPREYGETQYFGPGTRLLVL.

The CDR3: CASSLAAGAVTGELFF. In DNA, the CDR3 is TGTGCCAGCAGCTTGGCCGCTGGGGCGGTCACCGGGGAGCTGTTTTTT. The chain recombines TRBV5-5 with TRBJ2-2; a possible D gene is TRBD1 (5 bases). The V and J ends lost 0 bases and 4 bases respectively, with 13 bases between them. The CDR3 totals 16 residues. CDR1 and CDR2 (germline): SGHKS, YYEKEE (reference sequence).

This rearrangement joins TRBV5-1 to TRBJ1-2; 12 bases fit TRBD1. The CDR3 is made up of 16 amino acids. Trimming at V came to 4 bases and at J to 4 bases, leaving 8 bases not matched to a gene. The germline gives CDR1 SGHRS, CDR2 YFSETQ. The CDR3, as DNA: TGCGCCAGCAGCCACGAGGGACAGGGGGCTGTCTATGGCTACACCTTC. The encoded protein is CASSHEGQGAVYGYTF.

CDR3 amino acids: CASCTRAPRGTEAFF. In nucleotides, the CDR3 is TGTGCCAGCTGCACCCGGGCCCCCCGGGGGACTGAAGCTTTCTTT. This chain connects TRBV27 to TRBJ1-1; tentatively, D is TRBD1 (5 bases). The CDR3 loop spans 15 amino acids. Germline V lookup: CDR1 MNHEY, CDR2 SMNVEV (reference sequence). V lost 8 bases and J lost 5, with 21 bases in between.

This chain uses TRBV11-2 with TRBJ2-3, with D unclear. The CDR3 has 12 residues. Germline V gene data show CDR1 as SGHAT and CDR2 as FQNNGV. V was trimmed by 6 bases and J by 5 bases, leaving 9 bases between them. The CDR3 DNA follows: TGTGCCAGCAGACAAGGCGGAGATACGCAGTATTTT. Amino acids: CASRQGGDTQYF.

This chain connects TRBV5-1 to TRBJ1-1, with 7 positions matching TRBD1. With 7 bases clipped from V and 2 bases from J, the junction kept 8 bases outside the gene matches. Germline-derived CDR1 and CDR2 are SGHRS and YFSETQ. CDR3 length: 14 amino acids. For the CDR3, the DNA is TGCGCCAGCGCCCAGGGACAGCTTAACACTGAAGCTTTCTTT. This sequence encodes CASAQGQLNTEAFF.

The V call is TRBV15, the J call TRBJ2-2; D may be TRBD2 (6 bases). The CDR3 contains 15 residues. CDR1 is LNHNV, CDR2 YYDKDF, per germline (reference sequence). V lost 1 base, J lost 0 bases, and 6 bases lay in between. CDR3 in DNA: TGTGCCACCAGCAGAGCGGGGGCGAACACCGGGGAGCTGTTTTTT. Its protein is CATSRAGANTGELFF.

This rearrangement joins TRBV30 to TRBJ2-5, with D possibly TRBD1 on 5 matching bases. V lost 4 bases, J lost 5 bases, and 14 bases lay in between. CDR1 is GTSNPN, CDR2 SVGIG, per germline (reference sequence). The CDR3 runs 13 residues. CDR3 sequence (DNA): TGTGCCTGGACAGACAGCTTCGGGGAGACCCAGTACTTC. Its protein is CAWTDSFGETQYF.

This clone occurred once. This sequence joins TRBV19 and TRBJ2-2; TRBD1 is a possible D gene (6 bases). V gave up 3 bases and J gave up 2 bases, with 25 bases separating them. The germline V gene encodes CDR1 LNHDA and CDR2 SQIVND (reference sequence). The CDR3 has 20 residues. CDR3 residues: CASSIMGALGRGGNTGELFF. The DNA for the CDR3 is TGTGCCAGTAGTATCATGGGGGCCCTCGGTCGTGGTGGAAACACCGGGGAGCTGTTTTTT.

The rearrangement links TRBV5-4 to TRBJ2-7, with 8 positions matching TRBD1. Per germline, CDR1 SGHNT and CDR2 YYREEE (reference sequence). The trim removed 4 bases at V and 4 bases at J, leaving 7 bases unmatched. The CDR3 has 14 residues. The CDR3 protein is CASSAGTGGYEQYF. The CDR3 bases are TGTGCCAGCAGCGCCGGGACAGGCGGATACGAGCAGTACTTC.